The 29 T cell receptor beta chains below come from one sample, sequenced in a study of graft-versus-host responses after intestinal transplantation. Here immunoSEQ multiplex PCR was the method, and the copy in TCRdb shows in-frame clones only, minus some. The sample carries about 10,000 clones, nearly 95% recorded once. Sequences were derived from PBMCs, sampled roughly 45 days after intestinal transplantation. Receptors were obtained from a human patient who received an intestinal transplant, so some T cells may come from the graft donor.

The rearrangement joins TRBV28 to TRBJ1-2; a weak D match, TRBD1 (6 bases). This CDR3 is built from 12 residues. Trimming took off 7 bases at V and 5 bases at J, with 11 bases between the two ends. The germline CDR1 and CDR2 sequences are MDHEN and SYDVKM. For the CDR3, the DNA is TGTGCCAGCATGACAGGAACTTATGGCTACACCTTC. Translated, it gives CASMTGTYGYTF.

V and J are TRBV9 and TRBJ2-1; D is possibly TRBD1 or TRBD2 (5 bases each). V was pared by 4 bases and J by 13 bases, with 18 bases between. Looked up from germline, CDR1 is SGDLS and CDR2 is YYNGEE. The CDR3 is 13 residues long. The CDR3: CASSTNRDGFQFF. DNA of the CDR3: TGTGCCAGCAGCACCAACCGGGACGGCTTTCAGTTCTTC. Complete variable domain (other parts from reference TRBV9 and TRBJ2-1): DSGVTQTPKHLITATGQRVTLRCSPRSGDLSVYWYQQSLDQGLQFLIQYYNGEERAKGNILERFSAQQFPDLHSELNLSSLELGDSALYFCASSTNRDGFQFFGPGTRLTVL.

This clone was seen once. This chain connects TRBV7-8 to TRBJ1-1; D gene unclear. V was shortened by 3 bases and J by 9 bases, with 11 bases between the two germline ends. CDR1 SGHVS and CDR2 FQNEAQ come from the germline V gene. The CDR3 runs 12 residues. The CDR3 is CASSLFRTQAFF. The CDR3, as DNA: TGTGCCAGCAGCTTGTTTCGCACCCAAGCTTTCTTT.

The chain combines TRBV5-1 with TRBJ2-3; a weak D match, TRBD2 (5 bases). In germline, CDR1 is SGHRS, CDR2 YFSETQ. V was shortened by 0 bases and J by 2 bases, with 16 bases between the two germline ends. The length of the CDR3 is 17 residues. In nucleotides, the CDR3 is TGCGCCAGCAGCTTGGAAGCCCAGCGGCCCCTCACAGATACGCAGTATTTT. It translates to CASSLEAQRPLTDTQYF. The complete variable domain, with remaining parts taken from reference TRBV5-1 and TRBJ2-3, reads KAGVTQTPRYLIKTRGQQVTLSCSPISGHRSVSWYQQTPGQGLQFLFEYFSETQRNKGNFPGRFSGRQFSNSRSEMNVSTLELGDSALYLCASSLEAQRPLTDTQYFGPGTRLTVL.

V is TRBV7-9 and J is TRBJ2-5; possible D gene TRBD2, 6 bases. This CDR3 has 13 amino acids. In germline, CDR1 is SEHNR, CDR2 FQNEAQ (reference sequence). Trimming removed 8 bases from V and 5 bases from J, with 15 bases in between. CDR3 protein: CASGGTGEETQYF. The CDR3 bases are TGTGCCAGCGGAGGGACGGGTGAGGAGACCCAGTACTTC.

CDR3 sequence: CASSPGQGNGYTF. The CDR3 DNA reads as TGTGCCAGCAGCCCCGGACAGGGGAATGGCTACACCTTC. This chain connects TRBV11-2 to TRBJ1-2; 9 positions match TRBD1. Trimming took 5 bases from V and 6 from J; bases not matched to a gene: 4. Germline V CDR1 and CDR2: SGHAT, FQNNGV. The CDR3 is made up of 13 amino acids.

The chain links TRBV21-1 to TRBJ1-2. TRBV21-1 is labeled a pseudogene. This CDR3 has 11 amino acids. CDR3 nucleotides: TGTGCCAGCCACCGGGACTATGGCTACACCTTC. Protein product: CASHRDYGYTF.

The chain carries TRBV4-1 and TRBJ1-2; D is ambiguous. The CDR3 is 13 amino acids. Germline CDR1 and CDR2: MGHRA and YSYEKL. Trimming pared 1 base from V and 0 bases from J, leaving 3 bases between. The CDR3 loop reads CASSQGTNYGYTF. The CDR3 DNA follows: TGCGCCAGCAGCCAAGGTACTAACTATGGCTACACCTTC.

The chain recombines TRBV27 with TRBJ2-1, with 7 bases that match TRBD2. The CDR3 extends over 12 amino acids. Trimming took 6 bases from V and 12 from J; bases not matched to a gene: 8. In germline, CDR1 is MNHEY, CDR2 SMNVEV (reference sequence). This CDR3 reads CASRGGTGRQFF. For the CDR3, the DNA is TGTGCCAGCAGGGGGGGGACGGGACGGCAGTTCTTC.

The chain links TRBV6-4 to TRBJ1-2, with 7 bases lining up with TRBD1. The CDR3 has 16 amino acids. Per germline, CDR1 MRHNA and CDR2 SNTAGT. V was pared by 5 bases and J by 5 bases, with 14 bases of the junction left unmatched. Here the CDR3 DNA reads TGTGCCAGCAGTCCACAAGGAGGACAGGCCTCTTATGGCTACACCTTC. As protein: CASSPQGGQASYGYTF.

V is TRBV2 and J is TRBJ1-1; possible D gene TRBD1, 5 bases. The CDR3 is 13 residues long. V lost 4 bases to trimming and J lost 1 base, with 7 bases between them. CDR1 SNHLY and CDR2 FYNNEI come from the germline V gene. CDR3 loop: CASSGGGNTEAFF. The DNA for the CDR3 is TGTGCCAGCAGTGGGGGCGGGAACACTGAAGCTTTCTTT.

The chain combines TRBV2 with TRBJ2-7, with no clear D. Germline CDR1 is SNHLY and CDR2 is FYNNEI. V lost 3 bases and J 2 bases, leaving 5 bases between the germline ends. This CDR3 contains 12 residues. The CDR3 sequence: CASSEATYEQYF. The CDR3 bases are TGTGCCAGCAGTGAGGCGACCTACGAGCAGTACTTC. Full variable domain (rest looked up from reference TRBV2 and TRBJ2-7): EPEVTQTPSHQVTQMGQEVILRCVPISNHLYFYWYRQILGQKVEFLVSFYNNEISEKSEIFDDQFSVERPDGSNFTLKIRSTKLEDSAMYFCASSEATYEQYFGPGTRLTVT.

The chain has TRBV6-5 and TRBJ1-1; D perhaps matches TRBD1 (6 bases). Trimming stripped 5 bases from V and 7 bases from J, with 17 bases between. The CDR3 consists of 14 residues. The V gene's germline CDR1 is MNHEY and CDR2 SVGAGI. Here the CDR3 reads CASSPEWGAGEAFF. CDR3 DNA: TGTGCCAGCAGTCCCGAGTGGGGGGCAGGTGAAGCTTTCTTT.

The gene calls are TRBV9 and TRBJ1-1; 10 bases align to TRBD1. CDR1 is SGDLS, CDR2 YYNGEE, per germline. This CDR3 has 16 amino acids. Trimming at V came to 4 bases and at J to 0 bases, leaving 6 bases not matched to a gene. The CDR3 region is CASSPGTGVMNTEAFF. In nucleotides, the CDR3 is TGTGCCAGCAGCCCCGGGACAGGGGTAATGAACACTGAAGCTTTCTTT.

The chain recombines TRBV9 with TRBJ2-3; the D gene is possibly TRBD2 (5 bases). Germline V lookup: CDR1 SGDLS, CDR2 YYNGEE. V lost 5 bases, J lost 2 bases, and 12 bases lay in between. The CDR3 consists of 14 residues. CDR3 sequence reads: CASSDPGNTDTQYF. The CDR3 nucleotides read TGTGCCAGCAGTGATCCCGGGAACACAGATACGCAGTATTTT.

The V gene is TRBV2, the J gene TRBJ1-4, with 10 nucleotides matching TRBD1. Germline V gene data show CDR1 as SNHLY and CDR2 as FYNNEI. Trimming cost V 0 bases and J 6 bases; bases outside gene matches: 4. The CDR3 consists of 16 residues. This chain's CDR3 is CASSEAPGQGYEKLFF. CDR3 in DNA: TGTGCCAGCAGTGAAGCCCCGGGACAGGGGTATGAAAAACTGTTTTTT.

CDR3 coding DNA: TGTGCCAGCAGCTTGGGGACAGGTCCCCGGGAACTGTTTTTT. The encoded protein is CASSLGTGPRELFF. The J gene is TRBJ1-4, the V gene TRBV11-2; 8 nucleotides agree with TRBD1. Germline V gene lookup returns CDR1 SGHAT and CDR2 FQNNGV. CDR3 length: 14 residues. Trimming took 3 bases from V and 12 from J; bases not matched to a gene: 9. Based on the CDR3 plus reference TRBV11-2 and TRBJ1-4, the full variable domain is EAGVAQSPRYKIIEKRQSVAFWCNPISGHATLYWYQQILGQGPKLLIQFQNNGVVDDSQLPKDRFSAERLKGVDSTLKIQPAKLEDSAVYLCASSLGTGPRELFFGSGTQLSVL.

This chain links TRBV11-2 with TRBJ2-2; D assignment may be TRBD1 or TRBD2 (5 bases each). Germline V gene data show CDR1 as SGHAT and CDR2 as FQNNGV. Trimming took 3 bases from V and 10 from J, leaving 9 bases between them. The CDR3 extends over 12 amino acids. The CDR3 coding sequence is TGTGCCAGCAGCTTTGAGGGGTTGGAGCTGTTTTTT. Its translation: CASSFEGLELFF.

This clone was observed a single time. The rearrangement uses TRBV18 and TRBJ1-1, with D uncertain. Trimming pared 1 base from V and 2 bases from J, leaving 14 bases between. The CDR3 runs to 16 residues. CDR1 is KGHSH, CDR2 LQKENI, per germline. Here the CDR3 reads CASSPREGASNTEAFF. For the CDR3, the DNA is TGTGCCAGCTCACCACGGGAGGGTGCCTCCAACACTGAAGCTTTCTTT. Complete variable domain (other parts from reference TRBV18 and TRBJ1-1): NAGVMQNPRHLVRRRGQEARLRCSPMKGHSHVYWYRQLPEEGLKFMVYLQKENIIDESGMPKERFSAEFPKEGPSILRIQQVVRGDSAAYFCASSPREGASNTEAFFGQGTRLTVV.

This sequence joins TRBV15 and TRBJ1-1; the match to TRBD1 covers 8 bases. CDR1 LNHNV and CDR2 YYDKDF come from the germline V gene (reference sequence). The CDR3 loop spans 17 amino acids. V lost 1 base, J lost 1 base, and 8 bases stayed unmatched. DNA for the CDR3: TGTGCCACCAGCAGAGCCCCCTCGGACAGGGCGAACACTGAAGCTTTCTTT. Translation: CATSRAPSDRANTEAFF.

In DNA form, the CDR3 reads TGTGCCAGCTCACCTGACAGGGGGCTTAATGAAAAACTGTTTTTT. Amino acids: CASSPDRGLNEKLFF. V is TRBV18 and J is TRBJ1-4, with 10 bases lining up with TRBD1. The CDR3 is 15 amino acids. J was trimmed by 4 bases and V by 3 bases; bases with no gene match: 2. CDR1 is KGHSH, CDR2 LQKENI, per germline.

The chain carries TRBV27 and TRBJ2-7, with D possibly matching TRBD2 (5 bases). Germline V gives CDR1 MNHEY, CDR2 SMNVEV (reference sequence). V lost 0 bases and J 2 bases, leaving 8 bases between the germline ends. The CDR3 is 14 residues long. In DNA, the CDR3 is TGTGCCAGCAGTTTATCGAGCGGACCCTACGAGCAGTACTTC. It translates to CASSLSSGPYEQYF.

This clone came up once. This chain joins TRBV5-1 and TRBJ2-2; 7 nucleotides align to TRBD1. The germline gives CDR1 SGHRS, CDR2 YFSETQ. With 2 bases clipped from V and 5 bases from J, the junction kept 15 bases outside the gene matches. The CDR3 runs 18 residues. The CDR3 bases are TGCGCCAGCAGCTTAGAATACACAGGGGCTGGATGGACCGGGGAGCTGTTTTTT. Its protein is CASSLEYTGAGWTGELFF.

V is TRBV21-1 and J is TRBJ2-4; the table calls TRBD1, which could not be checked here. TRBV21-1 is termed a pseudogene. This CDR3 region has 15 residues. The CDR3 nucleotides read TGTGCCAGCAGCCGACACCGTCTATCCAAAAACATTCAGTACTTC. Its protein product is CASSRHRLSKNIQYF.

This chain connects TRBV9 to TRBJ1-2; D perhaps matches TRBD1 (6 bases). This CDR3 is built from 13 residues. Trimming stripped 0 bases from V and 8 bases from J, with 11 bases between. Germline V lookup: CDR1 SGDLS, CDR2 YYNGEE. CDR3 sequence reads: CASSVGGGLGYTF. The DNA of the CDR3 is TGTGCCAGCAGCGTAGGAGGGGGACTGGGCTACACCTTC.

CDR3 sequence (DNA): TGCGCCAGCAGTGAGGTCAGGGGATTCACTGAAGCTTTCTTT. This translates into CASSEVRGFTEAFF. This chain connects TRBV10-2 to TRBJ1-1; D may be TRBD1 (6 bases). This CDR3 has 14 amino acids. Germline V gene data show CDR1 as WSHSY and CDR2 as SAAADI. The ends were cut back, 2 bases at V and 4 bases at J, with 11 bases in the middle.

This clone appeared once. The junction and the germline gene differ at one end; a read error may be behind it. The chain has TRBV7-7 and TRBJ2-2; TRBD2 matches 7 bases. Germline CDR1 is SSHAT and CDR2 is FNYEAQ (reference sequence). CDR3 length: 15 residues. For the CDR3, the DNA is TGTGCTAGCAGCCCTCAGCGGGGCGGTAGCGGGGAGCTGTTTTTT. Translated, it gives CASSPQRGGSGELFF.

V and J are TRBV28 and TRBJ2-3, with D perhaps matching TRBD1 (6 bases). Germline CDR1 reads MDHEN; CDR2 reads SYDVKM. The CDR3 extends over 16 amino acids. V was trimmed by 2 bases and J by 4 bases, leaving 16 bases between them. CDR3: CASSLPDRPWADTQYF. The CDR3 DNA reads TGTGCCAGCAGTTTACCTGACAGGCCCTGGGCAGATACGCAGTATTTT.

CDR3 sequence (DNA): TGTGCCAGCTTGACTAGCGGGGCGCGAGGGGAGCAGTACTTC. This codes for CASLTSGARGEQYF. The chain uses TRBV5-6 and TRBJ2-7, with TRBD2 identical over 11 bases. J was trimmed by 7 bases and V by 7 bases; bases with no gene match: 10. The length of the CDR3 is 14 residues. CDR1 is SGHDT, CDR2 YYEEEE, per germline. Based on the CDR3 plus reference TRBV5-6 and TRBJ2-7, the full variable domain is DAGVTQSPTHLIKTRGQQVTLRCSPKSGHDTVSWYQQALGQGPQFIFQYYEEEERQRGNFPDRFSGHQFPNYSSELNVNALLLGDSALYLCASLTSGARGEQYFGPGTRLTVT.